The 29 T cell receptor beta chains listed next were all sequenced from one sample in a study of T cell clones after liver transplantation. Libraries were prepared by immunoSEQ multiplex PCR; TCRdb keeps only in-frame clonotypes and omits some of them. Of 55,000 to 75,000 clones in the sample, almost 95% were seen once. This specimen was CD4+ T cells from blood, taken roughly 25 months after liver transplant. The receptor set was obtained from a human patient who received a liver transplant. The graft donor may have given rise to some T cells.

This clone was recorded once. The chain joins TRBV12-5 to TRBJ2-2; 10 bases align to TRBD2. The junction had 3 bases not matched to a gene; V was cut back by 3 bases and J by 5 bases. The germline gives CDR1 LGHNT, CDR2 FRNRAP. The CDR3 sequence is 15 residues long. The CDR3 here is CASGLQLAGTGELFF. The CDR3 region has the DNA TGTGCTAGTGGTTTACAACTAGCGGGGACCGGGGAGCTGTTTTTT.

J is TRBJ2-6 and V is TRBV7-3; D remains unclear. Trimming pared 4 bases from V and 0 bases from J, leaving 4 bases between. Germline V gene data show CDR1 as SGHTA and CDR2 as FQGTGA. The CDR3 covers 14 residues. The CDR3 nucleotides read TGTGCCAGCAGCTCAGCCTCTGGGGCCAACGTCCTGACTTTC. The encoded protein is CASSSASGANVLTF.

The genes are TRBV9 and TRBJ2-5, with 10 bases lining up with TRBD1. The germline V gene encodes CDR1 SGDLS and CDR2 YYNGEE. Unmatched junction bases numbered 9, after V lost 4 bases and J lost 6 bases. This CDR3 has 15 amino acids. The CDR3 loop reads CASSPMTGGLKTQYF. For the CDR3, the DNA is TGTGCCAGCAGCCCAATGACAGGGGGCCTAAAGACCCAGTACTTC.

The V call is TRBV5-1, the J call TRBJ2-7; 8 bases are a match to TRBD2. Germline CDR1 and CDR2: SGHRS and YFSETQ. Trimming took 0 bases from V and 2 from J; bases not matched to a gene: 7. The CDR3 sequence is 16 residues long. CDR3: CASSLGGSGGTYEQYF. The CDR3 DNA is TGCGCCAGCAGCTTGGGTGGGAGCGGGGGAACCTACGAGCAGTACTTC.

The chain has TRBV25-1 and TRBJ1-1; 8 bases line up with TRBD1. The CDR3 has 15 residues. From germline, CDR1 is MGHDK and CDR2 SYGVNS. The junction had 3 bases not matched to a gene; V was cut back by 2 bases and J by 1 base. CDR3 in DNA: TGTGCCAGCAGTGAACAGGGGGCCGGGAACACTGAAGCTTTCTTT. This codes for CASSEQGAGNTEAFF.

This chain links TRBV5-6 with TRBJ2-1; TRBD2 agrees at 7 bases. The V gene's germline CDR1 is SGHDT and CDR2 YYEEEE. CDR3 length: 17 amino acids. The trim removed 3 bases at V and 0 bases at J, leaving 9 bases unmatched. This CDR3 is CASSSVIAGRSYNEQFF. CDR3 DNA sequence: TGTGCCAGCAGCTCGGTGATAGCGGGTCGCTCCTACAATGAGCAGTTCTTC.

The CDR3 loop is CASSSGTGGDQPQHF. The CDR3 DNA reads as TGTGCCAGCAGCTCCGGGACAGGAGGGGATCAGCCCCAGCATTTT. The V gene is TRBV7-8, the J gene TRBJ1-5, with 8 bases matching TRBD1. Germline CDR1 reads SGHVS; CDR2 reads FQNEAQ. This CDR3 is 15 amino acids long. V lost 4 bases, J lost 5 bases, and 7 bases stayed unmatched.

A note on this clone: The same CDR3 arises from other DNA sequences in this sample as well. The chain has TRBV9 and TRBJ2-1, with D perhaps TRBD2 (5 bases). V lost 0 bases and J lost 1, with 5 bases in between. The CDR3 is 14 amino acids. Germline loops: CDR1 SGDLS, CDR2 YYNGEE. In DNA, the CDR3 is TGTGCCAGCAGCGTAGCGGGATCCTACAATGAGCAGTTCTTC. Its protein is CASSVAGSYNEQFF.

The chain employs TRBV5-8 and TRBJ2-5; TRBD1 is a possible D gene (5 bases). Germline loops: CDR1 SGHTS, CDR2 YDEGEE. CDR3 size: 14 residues. Trimming took 4 bases from V and 5 from J, leaving 15 bases between them. The CDR3 loop reads CASSEGQGHETQYF. The CDR3, as DNA: TGTGCCAGCAGCGAAGGGCAGGGTCACGAGACCCAGTACTTC.

The rearrangement links TRBV18 to TRBJ1-2; possibly TRBD1 for D (5 bases). Looked up from germline, CDR1 is KGHSH and CDR2 is LQKENI. CDR3 size: 15 residues. Trimming removed 6 bases at V and 0 bases at J, with 14 bases between. In DNA form, the CDR3 reads TGTGCCAGCTCTTCGTCAGGGAACGCTAACTATGGCTACACCTTC. Amino acids: CASSSSGNANYGYTF.

The chain couples TRBV7-2 to TRBJ2-1; D is undetermined. From germline, CDR1 is SGHTA and CDR2 FQGNSA. Deletions cut 3 bases from V and 9 bases from J, with 12 bases between. CDR3 length: 13 residues. CDR3 protein: CASSLAIASEQFF. CDR3 nucleotides: TGTGCCAGCAGCTTGGCAATAGCCAGTGAGCAGTTCTTC.

The chain joins TRBV11-3 to TRBJ2-7, with 7 bases aligning to TRBD1. Looked up from germline, CDR1 is SGHNT and CDR2 is YENEEA. V shed 0 bases, J shed 3 bases, and the junction held 2 bases outside the gene matches. The CDR3 has 14 residues. The CDR3 sequence is CASSLEQGIYEQYF. The CDR3 DNA follows: TGTGCCAGCAGCTTAGAACAGGGGATCTACGAGCAGTACTTC.

CDR3 nucleotides: TGTGCCAGCAGCTTTGGGACAGGGGAGGGTGGCTACACCTTC. It translates to CASSFGTGEGGYTF. The chain employs TRBV7-6 and TRBJ1-2, with TRBD1 identical over 10 bases. Germline assignment: CDR1 SGHVS and CDR2 FNYEAQ. CDR3 length: 14 amino acids. The V segment lost 3 bases and the J segment 7 bases; nucleotides outside the gene matches: 5.

The rearrangement links TRBV5-8 to TRBJ1-5, with D perhaps TRBD1 (6 bases). The CDR3 runs to 15 residues. V lost 4 bases and J 7 bases, leaving 18 bases between the germline ends. Germline lookup yields CDR1 SGHTS and CDR2 YDEGEE. The CDR3, as DNA: TGTGCCAGCAGCGAAGAAGGACGGCAGGGGCAGCCCCAGCATTTT. It specifies CASSEEGRQGQPQHF.

The CDR3 is CASSWTDGEKLFF. CDR3 sequence (DNA): TGCGCCAGCAGTTGGACAGATGGTGAAAAACTGTTTTTT. V is TRBV5-1 and J is TRBJ1-4, with a possible D match to TRBD1 (6 bases). The CDR3 has 13 amino acids. V was trimmed by 5 bases and J by 7 bases, leaving 12 bases between them. CDR1 is SGHRS, CDR2 YFSETQ, per germline.

The V call is TRBV9, the J call TRBJ2-5; 9 bases match TRBD2. The CDR3 covers 16 residues. V was pared by 0 bases and J by 7 bases, with 10 bases of the junction left unmatched. The germline V gene has CDR1 SGDLS and CDR2 YYNGEE. The CDR3 spells CASSVDPAGGQGTQYF. The CDR3 DNA follows: TGTGCCAGCAGCGTAGATCCAGCGGGAGGCCAGGGGACCCAGTACTTC. Supplemented by reference TRBV9 and TRBJ2-5, the full variable domain reads DSGVTQTPKHLITATGQRVTLRCSPRSGDLSVYWYQQSLDQGLQFLIQYYNGEERAKGNILERFSAQQFPDLHSELNLSSLELGDSALYFCASSVDPAGGQGTQYFGPGTRLLVL.

In this sample, this clone turned up once. The chain employs TRBV6-1 and TRBJ1-4, with 9 bases lining up with TRBD1. Losses at the gene ends were 4 bases for V and 11 bases for J; bases not matched to a gene: 5. This CDR3 spans 13 amino acids. The V gene's germline CDR1 is MNHNS and CDR2 SASEGT. In DNA form, the CDR3 reads TGTGCCAGCAGTGGGGACAGGGTTGGGAAACTGTTTTTT. This encodes CASSGDRVGKLFF.

The chain is built from TRBV30 and TRBJ1-4; 10 nucleotides agree with TRBD1. The trim removed 0 bases at V and 10 bases at J, leaving 8 bases unmatched. CDR3 length equals 15 residues. From germline, CDR1 is GTSNPN and CDR2 SVGIG (reference sequence). The CDR3 spells CAWSVQGTGVGKLFF. Written as DNA, the CDR3 is TGTGCCTGGAGTGTACAGGGGACAGGGGTTGGAAAACTGTTTTTT.

The genes are TRBV19 and TRBJ2-7; 9 bases match TRBD1. This CDR3 is 14 amino acids long. J lost 7 bases, V lost 2 bases, and 6 bases had no gene match. Germline-derived CDR1 and CDR2 are LNHDA and SQIVND (reference sequence). The CDR3 nucleotides read TGTGCCAGTAGTATACCGGGACAGGGAGGGGAGCAGTACTTC. This translates into CASSIPGQGGEQYF.

The chain joins TRBV30 to TRBJ2-3; D unresolved. Deletions cut 5 bases from V and 3 bases from J, with 12 bases between. CDR1 is GTSNPN, CDR2 SVGIG, per germline (reference sequence). The CDR3 spans 13 residues. In DNA, the CDR3 is TGTGCCTGGGTCAAGGGTCGGACAGATACGCAGTATTTT. It encodes CAWVKGRTDTQYF.

V usage is TRBV5-6 and J usage is TRBJ2-1; D possibly corresponds to TRBD1 (5 bases). The CDR3 sequence is 14 residues long. The ends were cut back, 5 bases at V and 5 bases at J, with 14 bases in the middle. CDR1 and CDR2 (germline): SGHDT, YYEEEE. CDR3 sequence (DNA): TGTGCCAGCAGGAAAGCAGGGTTGAACAATGAGCAGTTCTTC. Encoded protein: CASRKAGLNNEQFF.

The V call is TRBV10-3, the J call TRBJ2-3; 7 bases are a match to TRBD2. This CDR3 contains 16 residues. Germline V gene lookup returns CDR1 ENHRY and CDR2 SYGVKD. Trimming took 5 bases from V and 0 from J; bases not matched to a gene: 8. The DNA for the CDR3 is TGTGCCATCAGTTTTGGCGGGAGATCTAGCACAGATACGCAGTATTTT. Amino acid sequence: CAISFGGRSSTDTQYF.

J is TRBJ2-5 and V is TRBV5-1; 8 nucleotides match TRBD2. The J call is in doubt because the DNA end fits TRBJ2-7 better. The germline gives CDR1 SGHRS, CDR2 YFSETQ. This CDR3 comprises 13 residues. This chain's CDR3 is CASSRSGNYEQYF. CDR3 coding DNA: TGCGCCAGCAGCCGTAGCGGGAACTACGAGCAGTACTTC.

The rearrangement joins TRBV2 to TRBJ2-7, with D tentatively TRBD1 (6 bases). Germline V gene data show CDR1 as SNHLY and CDR2 as FYNNEI. Trimming pared 3 bases from V and 9 bases from J, leaving 18 bases between. The CDR3 sequence is 14 residues long. This CDR3 is CASSEGRGTIRQYF. The DNA for the CDR3 is TGTGCCAGCAGTGAGGGCAGGGGAACTATCAGGCAGTACTTC.

The J gene is TRBJ2-5, the V gene TRBV12-5; 8 bases fit TRBD2. Germline lookup yields CDR1 LGHNT and CDR2 FRNRAP. V dropped 1 base and J dropped 7; count of bases not matched to a gene: 5. The CDR3 runs 14 residues. The CDR3 spells CASGLETSVATQYF. CDR3 nucleotide sequence: TGTGCTAGTGGTTTGGAGACTAGCGTGGCGACCCAGTACTTC.

This clone was counted between two and nine times. The chain links TRBV18 to TRBJ1-3; D is ambiguous. Trimming removed 5 bases at V and 4 bases at J, with 15 bases between. This CDR3 contains 15 residues. Looked up from germline, CDR1 is KGHSH and CDR2 is LQKENI. DNA of the CDR3: TGTGCCAGCTCATCGGCGGCAGGTTTGGGAAACACCATATATTTT. The encoded protein is CASSSAAGLGNTIYF.

This chain uses TRBV29-1 with TRBJ1-1; 7 bases are a match to TRBD1. The junction had 4 bases not matched to a gene; V was cut back by 4 bases and J by 5 bases. From germline, CDR1 is SQVTM and CDR2 ANQGSEA. The CDR3 runs to 12 residues. Written as DNA, the CDR3 is TGCAGCGTTGGGGACAGTGGGACTGAAGCTTTCTTT. Translated: CSVGDSGTEAFF.

This rearrangement joins TRBV4-2 to TRBJ1-5; tentatively, D is TRBD1 (5 bases). The CDR3 is 16 amino acids. Germline loops: CDR1 LGHNA, CDR2 YNFKEQ. Trimming removed 4 bases at V and 3 bases at J, with 16 bases between. DNA for the CDR3: TGTGCCAGCAGCCCTGGGAGGGGACGCACCAATCAGCCCCAGCATTTT. Its protein product is CASSPGRGRTNQPQHF.

This chain links TRBV6-5 with TRBJ1-3; D is ambiguous. Trimming pared 4 bases from V and 0 bases from J, leaving 13 bases between. This CDR3 is built from 16 residues. CDR1 and CDR2 (germline): MNHEY, SVGAGI. CDR3 DNA: TGTGCCAGCAGTTCCCGGACGCCTGACTCTGGAAACACCATATATTTT. Translation gives CASSSRTPDSGNTIYF.